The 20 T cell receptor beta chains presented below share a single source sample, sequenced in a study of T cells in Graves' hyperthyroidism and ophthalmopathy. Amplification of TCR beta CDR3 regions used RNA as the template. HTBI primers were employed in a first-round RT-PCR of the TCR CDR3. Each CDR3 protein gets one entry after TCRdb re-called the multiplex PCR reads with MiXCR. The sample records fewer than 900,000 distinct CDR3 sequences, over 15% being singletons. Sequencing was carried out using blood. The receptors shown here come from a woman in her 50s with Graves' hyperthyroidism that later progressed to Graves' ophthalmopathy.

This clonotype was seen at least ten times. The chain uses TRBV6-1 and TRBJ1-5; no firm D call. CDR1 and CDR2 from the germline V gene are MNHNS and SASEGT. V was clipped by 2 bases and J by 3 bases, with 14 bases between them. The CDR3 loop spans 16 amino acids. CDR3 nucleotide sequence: TGTGCCAGCAGTGAAAGGGAGGACGCCTCCAATCAGCCCCAGCATTTT. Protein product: CASSEREDASNQPQHF.

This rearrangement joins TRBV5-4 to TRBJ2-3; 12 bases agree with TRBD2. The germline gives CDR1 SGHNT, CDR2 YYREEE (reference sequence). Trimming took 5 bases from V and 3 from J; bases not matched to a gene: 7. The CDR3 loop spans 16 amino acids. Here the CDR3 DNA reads TGTGCCAGCAGTTCTACTAGCGGGGGGTTAACAGATACGCAGTATTTT. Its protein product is CASSSTSGGLTDTQYF.

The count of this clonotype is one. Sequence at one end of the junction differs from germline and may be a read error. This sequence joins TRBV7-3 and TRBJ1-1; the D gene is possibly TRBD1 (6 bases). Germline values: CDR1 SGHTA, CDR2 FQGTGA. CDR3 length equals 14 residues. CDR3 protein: CASSPLGGSTGAFF. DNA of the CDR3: TGTGCCAGCAGCCCGCTCGGGGGCAGCACTGGAGCTTTCTTT.

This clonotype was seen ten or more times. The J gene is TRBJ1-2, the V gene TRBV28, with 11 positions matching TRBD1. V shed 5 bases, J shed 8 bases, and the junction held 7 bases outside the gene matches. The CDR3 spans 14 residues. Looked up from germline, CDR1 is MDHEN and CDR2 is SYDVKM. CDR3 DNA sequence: TGTGCCAGCAGTCTACGAGGGACAGGGGGGGGCTACACCTTC. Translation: CASSLRGTGGGYTF.

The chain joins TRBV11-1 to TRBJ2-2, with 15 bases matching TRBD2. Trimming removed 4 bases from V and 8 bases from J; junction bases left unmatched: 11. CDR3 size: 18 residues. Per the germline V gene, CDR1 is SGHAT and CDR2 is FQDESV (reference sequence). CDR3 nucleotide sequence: TGTGCCAGCAGCTACGGACTAGCGGGGGGGCCTCTTGGAGGGGAGCTGTTTTTT. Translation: CASSYGLAGGPLGGELFF. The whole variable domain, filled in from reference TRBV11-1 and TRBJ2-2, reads EAEVAQSPRYKITEKSQAVAFWCDPISGHATLYWYRQILGQGPELLVQFQDESVVDDSQLPKDRFSAERLKGVDSTLKIQPAELGDSAMYLCASSYGLAGGPLGGELFFGEGSRLTVL.

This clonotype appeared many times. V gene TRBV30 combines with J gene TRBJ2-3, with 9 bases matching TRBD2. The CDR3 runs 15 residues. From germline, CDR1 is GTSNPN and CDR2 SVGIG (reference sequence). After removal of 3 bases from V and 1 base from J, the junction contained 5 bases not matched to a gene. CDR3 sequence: CAWSQSSGGTDTQYF. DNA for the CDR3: TGTGCCTGGAGCCAGTCTAGCGGGGGCACAGATACGCAGTATTTT.

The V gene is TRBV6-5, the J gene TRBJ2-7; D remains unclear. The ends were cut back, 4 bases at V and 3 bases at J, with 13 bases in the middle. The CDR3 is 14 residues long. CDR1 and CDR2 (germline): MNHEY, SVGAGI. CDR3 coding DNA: TGTGCCAGCAGTTTATCGCTGGACGGCTACGAGCAGTACTTC. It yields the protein CASSLSLDGYEQYF.

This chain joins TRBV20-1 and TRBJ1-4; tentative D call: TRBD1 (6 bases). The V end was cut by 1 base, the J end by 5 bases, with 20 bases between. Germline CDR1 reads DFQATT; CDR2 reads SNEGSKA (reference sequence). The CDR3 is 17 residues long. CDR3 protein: CSARAPRSRGWNEKLFF. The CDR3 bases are TGCAGTGCTAGAGCCCCTCGATCAAGGGGGTGGAATGAAAAACTGTTTTTT.

The CDR3 region is CSARPTGGPYEQYF. The CDR3 nucleotides read TGCAGTGCTCGTCCGACAGGGGGACCCTACGAGCAGTACTTC. The chain recombines TRBV20-1 with TRBJ2-7; 9 nucleotides match TRBD1. The CDR3 runs to 14 residues. Trimming removed 5 bases from V and 2 bases from J; junction bases left unmatched: 7. The germline V gene encodes CDR1 DFQATT and CDR2 SNEGSKA (reference sequence).

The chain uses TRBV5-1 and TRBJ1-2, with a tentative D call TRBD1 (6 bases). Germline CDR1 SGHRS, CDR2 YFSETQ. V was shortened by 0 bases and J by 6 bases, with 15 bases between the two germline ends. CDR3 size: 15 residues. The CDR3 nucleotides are TGCGCCAGCAGCTTGGGACAGGCATTTCACGATGGCTACACCTTC. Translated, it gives CASSLGQAFHDGYTF.

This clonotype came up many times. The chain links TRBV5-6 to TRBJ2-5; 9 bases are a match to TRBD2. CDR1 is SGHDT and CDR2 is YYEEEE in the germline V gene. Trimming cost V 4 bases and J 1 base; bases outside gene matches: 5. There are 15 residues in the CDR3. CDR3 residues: CASSIAGELQETQYF. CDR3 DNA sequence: TGTGCCAGCAGCATAGCGGGGGAGCTCCAAGAGACCCAGTACTTC.

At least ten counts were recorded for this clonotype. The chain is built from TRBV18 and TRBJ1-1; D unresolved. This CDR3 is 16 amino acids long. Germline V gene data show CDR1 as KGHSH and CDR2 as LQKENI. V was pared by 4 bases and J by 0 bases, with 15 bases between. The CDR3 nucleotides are TGTGCCAGCTCACAGTCTGGACCGCTACTGAACACTGAAGCTTTCTTT. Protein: CASSQSGPLLNTEAFF.

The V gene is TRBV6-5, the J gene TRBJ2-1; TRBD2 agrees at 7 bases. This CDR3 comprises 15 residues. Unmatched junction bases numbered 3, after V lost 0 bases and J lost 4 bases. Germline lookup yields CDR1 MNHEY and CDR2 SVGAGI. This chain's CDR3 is CASSYSASGYNEQFF. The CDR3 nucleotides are TGTGCCAGCAGTTACTCGGCTAGCGGTTACAATGAGCAGTTCTTC.

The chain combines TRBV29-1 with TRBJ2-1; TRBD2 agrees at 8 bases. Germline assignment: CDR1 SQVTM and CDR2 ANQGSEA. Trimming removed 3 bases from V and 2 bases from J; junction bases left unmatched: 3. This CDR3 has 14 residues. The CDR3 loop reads CSVDRGGPYNEQFF. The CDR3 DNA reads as TGCAGCGTTGATCGGGGGGGCCCCTACAATGAGCAGTTCTTC.

The CDR3 loop reads CASDTGTALLVSYGYTF. The CDR3, as DNA: TGTGCCAGTGATACCGGGACGGCCCTTTTAGTAAGCTATGGCTACACCTTC. This sequence joins TRBV6-1 and TRBJ1-2; a possible D gene is TRBD1 (5 bases). The V end was cut by 9 bases, the J end by 4 bases, with 27 bases between. CDR1 and CDR2 from the germline V gene are MNHNS and SASEGT. The CDR3 length is 17 residues.

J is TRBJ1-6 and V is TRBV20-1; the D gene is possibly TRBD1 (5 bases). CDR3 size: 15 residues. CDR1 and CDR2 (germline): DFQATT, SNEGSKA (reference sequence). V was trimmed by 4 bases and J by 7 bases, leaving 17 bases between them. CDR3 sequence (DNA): TGCAGTGCTAACCCAGGGTTGGGTCTCAATTCACCCCTCCACTTT. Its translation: CSANPGLGLNSPLHF.

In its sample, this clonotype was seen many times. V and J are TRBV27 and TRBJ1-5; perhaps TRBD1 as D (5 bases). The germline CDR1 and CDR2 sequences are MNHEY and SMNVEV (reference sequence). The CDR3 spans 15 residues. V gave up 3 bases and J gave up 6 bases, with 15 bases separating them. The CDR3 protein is CASSFGEGMGQPQHF. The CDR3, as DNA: TGTGCCAGCAGTTTCGGAGAGGGGATGGGTCAGCCCCAGCATTTT.

This CDR3 is CASSGYFDSYSNQPQHF. CDR3 sequence (DNA): TGTGCCAGCAGTGGATACTTTGACAGTTATAGCAATCAGCCCCAGCATTTT. The chain uses TRBV6-1 and TRBJ1-5, with D maybe TRBD1 (5 bases). Looked up from germline, CDR1 is MNHNS and CDR2 is SASEGT. V was cut by 4 bases and J by 0 bases, with 16 bases left in between. This CDR3 comprises 17 residues.

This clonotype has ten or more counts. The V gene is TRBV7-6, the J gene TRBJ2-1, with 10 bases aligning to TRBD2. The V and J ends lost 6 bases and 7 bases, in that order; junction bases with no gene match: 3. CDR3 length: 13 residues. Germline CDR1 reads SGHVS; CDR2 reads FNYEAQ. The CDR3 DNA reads TGTGCCAGCAGTAGCGGGGGGATTAATGAGCAGTTCTTC. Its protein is CASSSGGINEQFF.

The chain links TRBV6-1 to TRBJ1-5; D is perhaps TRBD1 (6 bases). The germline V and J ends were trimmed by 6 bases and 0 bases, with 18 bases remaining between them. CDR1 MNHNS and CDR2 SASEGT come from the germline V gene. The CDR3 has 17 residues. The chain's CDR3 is CASRTGTSRYSNQPQHF. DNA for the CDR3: TGTGCCAGCAGAACCGGGACATCTCGATATAGCAATCAGCCCCAGCATTTT.